This T cell receptor (beta chain) appears in the sequencing data of a study of CD8 T cells in ankylosing spondylitis. Study findings and constraints: A TCR beta motif of about 8 highly homologous variants seemed to mark ankylosing spondylitis blood.

The CDR3 is made up of 16 amino acids. Germline loops: CDR1 SGHKS, CDR2 YYEKEE (reference sequence). The ends lost 1 base at V and 6 bases at J; junction bases unmatched: 3. For this clonotype: What it recognizes is unknown.

TCRdb reprocessed the 5' RACE reads with MiXCR, giving one entry per CDR3 protein. The sample has around 540,000 distinct CDR3 sequences, roughly 13% seen once. V is TRBV5-5 and J is TRBJ2-1, with 14 bases aligning to TRBD2. The TCR sequence derives from a male donor with ankylosing spondylitis. Sequencing used blood, either unsorted or a sorted T cell fraction (not recorded which). The CDR3 DNA sequence: TGTGCCAGCAGCTTGCCAGGGACTAGCGGGAGCAATGAGCAGTTCTTC. Translating gives CASSLPGTSGSNEQFF.